Below are 19 T cell receptor beta chains sequenced from a single sample in a study of T cells in Graves' hyperthyroidism and ophthalmopathy. Using RNA transcripts as the source, TCR beta CDR3 regions were amplified. TCR CDR3 regions were first amplified by RT-PCR with HTBI primers. TCRdb reprocessed the multiplex PCR reads with MiXCR, giving one entry per CDR3 protein. The table has about 740,000 distinct CDR3 sequences, approximately 14% seen once. Material for sequencing was blood. The receptors stem from a woman aged 18-35 years with Graves' hyperthyroidism.

This clonotype was recorded at least ten times. This sequence joins TRBV7-8 and TRBJ1-6; TRBD1 matches 8 bases. Germline V gives CDR1 SGHVS, CDR2 FQNEAQ. V dropped 3 bases and J dropped 7; count of bases not matched to a gene: 5. CDR3 size: 15 residues. CDR3 DNA: TGTGCCAGCAGCTTCCTGACAGGGGTGAATTCACCCCTCCACTTT. It encodes CASSFLTGVNSPLHF. Full variable domain (rest looked up from reference TRBV7-8 and TRBJ1-6): GAGVSQSPRYKVAKRGQDVALRCDPISGHVSLFWYQQALGQGPEFLTYFQNEAQLDKSGLPSDRFFAERPEGSVSTLKIQRTQQEDSAVYLCASSFLTGVNSPLHFGNGTRLTVT.

The table lists this clonotype with many counts. This sequence joins TRBV12-3 or TRBV12-4 and TRBJ2-5; 13 bases agree with TRBD2. This CDR3 is built from 17 residues. The junction had 9 bases not matched to a gene; V was cut back by 4 bases and J by 4 bases. The CDR3 here is CASSSGTSGIGGETQYF. The CDR3 bases are TGTGCCAGCAGTTCAGGGACTAGCGGGATCGGTGGAGAGACCCAGTACTTC.

To note about this clonotype: A much larger clone differs by one base, so this may be a read error. The chain has TRBV7-2 and TRBJ2-4; no clear D gene. The CDR3 is 15 amino acids. Looked up from germline, CDR1 is SGHTA and CDR2 is FQGNSA. The CDR3 loop is CASSLGFSAKNIRYF. CDR3 nucleotide sequence: TGTGCCAGCAGCTTAGGGTTCTCAGCCAAAAACATTCGGTACTTC. The complete variable domain, with remaining parts taken from reference TRBV7-2 and TRBJ2-4, reads GAGVSQSPSNKVTEKGKDVELRCDPISGHTALYWYRQSLGQGLEFLIYFQGNSAPDKSGLPSDRFSAERTGGSVSTLTIQRTQQEDSAVYLCASSLGFSAKNIRYFGAGTRLSVL.

This clonotype turned up a few times. The chain is built from TRBV6-1 and TRBJ1-5; possibly TRBD1 for D (6 bases). The CDR3 loop spans 15 amino acids. Trimming stripped 8 bases from V and 1 base from J, with 15 bases between. CDR1 MNHNS and CDR2 SASEGT come from the germline V gene. This chain's CDR3 is CASREDSKSNQPQHF. Written as DNA, the CDR3 is TGTGCCAGCCGGGAGGACAGTAAAAGCAATCAGCCCCAGCATTTT.

This clonotype was seen a handful of times. This rearrangement joins TRBV19 to TRBJ1-1, with a weak D call TRBD1 (5 bases). Germline V gene data show CDR1 as LNHDA and CDR2 as SQIVND (reference sequence). V shed 5 bases and J shed 10 bases, with 11 bases lying between them. The CDR3 has 11 amino acids. CDR3: CASSAGLVAFF. For the CDR3, the DNA is TGTGCCAGTAGTGCAGGGCTGGTAGCTTTCTTT.

The sample holds a few counts of this clonotype. The chain is built from TRBV18 and TRBJ2-2, with TRBD2 matching over 11 bases. The germline CDR1 and CDR2 sequences are KGHSH and LQKENI. This CDR3 is 17 amino acids long. V was clipped by 1 base and J by 2 bases; unmatched bases: 3. The chain's CDR3 is CASSPLGTSGNTGELFF. CDR3 DNA: TGTGCCAGCTCACCACTTGGGACTAGCGGCAACACCGGGGAGCTGTTTTTT.

Note on this clonotype: This CDR3 is missing its conserved last phenylalanine or tryptophan, likely due to a read error. The chain joins TRBV3-1 to TRBJ2-7, with D possibly TRBD2 on 5 matching bases. The CDR3 runs to 14 residues. Germline assignment: CDR1 LGHDT and CDR2 YNNKEL (reference sequence). V lost 4 bases and J 2 bases, leaving 12 bases between the germline ends. This CDR3 reads CASSPGTGTYEQYL. CDR3 nucleotide sequence: TGTGCCAGCAGCCCCGGAACCGGGACCTACGAGCAGTACCTC.

This clonotype was recorded many times. V gene TRBV15 combines with J gene TRBJ2-5, with D tentatively TRBD1 or TRBD2 (6 bases each). The germline V and J ends were trimmed by 0 bases and 5 bases, with 16 bases remaining between them. The CDR3 loop spans 16 amino acids. CDR1 is LNHNV and CDR2 is YYDKDF in the germline V gene (reference sequence). The chain's CDR3 is CATSRDHSQGTETQYF. As DNA, the CDR3 is TGTGCCACCAGCAGAGATCATAGTCAGGGGACTGAGACCCAGTACTTC.

This clonotype was detected a few times. An end of the junction does not agree with germline; a read error may underlie this. The rearrangement links TRBV24-1 to TRBJ1-1; D is undetermined. In germline, CDR1 is KGHDR, CDR2 SFDVKD. The CDR3 extends over 11 amino acids. The CDR3 protein is CATRGNSEAFF. Written as DNA, the CDR3 is TGTGCCACCAGGGGTAACAGTGAAGCTTTCTTT.

Only a few counts were recorded for this clonotype. This chain joins TRBV20-1 and TRBJ2-5; the D gene is possibly TRBD1 (5 bases). Trimming left V 3 bases short and J 3 bases short, with 14 bases between. Germline CDR1 is DFQATT and CDR2 is SNEGSKA (reference sequence). The CDR3 loop spans 14 amino acids. As DNA, the CDR3 is TGCAGTGCTAGGGTTCTCGGCAGGGAAGAGACCCAGTACTTC. Protein: CSARVLGREETQYF.

The V call is TRBV11-2, the J call TRBJ2-6, with no clear D. The CDR3 is 17 amino acids. V dropped 7 bases and J dropped 0 bases, with 16 bases sitting between them. The germline V gene has CDR1 SGHAT and CDR2 FQNNGV. CDR3 sequence reads: CASNYILVRSGANVLTF. The CDR3 DNA sequence: TGTGCCAGCAACTACATCCTGGTACGCTCTGGGGCCAACGTCCTGACTTTC.

This chain uses TRBV10-1 with TRBJ1-1; a possible D gene is TRBD1 (5 bases). Germline V gene lookup returns CDR1 WNHNN and CDR2 SYGVQD (reference sequence). V shed 11 bases and J shed 1 base, with 11 bases lying between them. The CDR3 extends over 12 amino acids. This chain's CDR3 is CARQTANTEAFF. DNA for the CDR3: TGCGCCCGCCAGACAGCGAACACTGAAGCTTTCTTT.

This clonotype was observed a few times. This chain joins TRBV4-3 and TRBJ1-6, with TRBD1 matching 9 bases. The CDR3 contains 20 residues. V was clipped by 2 bases and J by 2 bases; unmatched bases: 13. Germline values: CDR1 LGHNA, CDR2 YSLEER. The CDR3 DNA sequence: TGCGCCAGCAGCCAAATAGTACAGGGGGCATGGAGCACCTATAATTCACCCCTCCACTTT. It encodes CASSQIVQGAWSTYNSPLHF.

There are many counts of this clonotype. The chain couples TRBV20-1 to TRBJ1-4; weak D call: TRBD1 (6 bases). The germline gives CDR1 DFQATT, CDR2 SNEGSKA (reference sequence). V shed 6 bases and J shed 8 bases, with 19 bases lying between them. The CDR3 sequence is 14 residues long. Here the CDR3 reads CSAPPGQSAEKLFF. CDR3 DNA sequence: TGCAGTGCGCCTCCGGGACAATCTGCAGAAAAACTGTTTTTT.

This clonotype has ten or more counts. This chain connects TRBV25-1 to TRBJ2-1; D is undetermined. This CDR3 has 16 residues. Trimming stripped 4 bases from V and 4 bases from J, with 17 bases between. Per germline, CDR1 MGHDK and CDR2 SYGVNS. CDR3 amino acids: CASSATLVMEYNEQFF. As DNA, the CDR3 is TGTGCCAGCAGTGCAACACTGGTGATGGAATACAATGAGCAGTTCTTC.

The V and J genes are TRBV6-5 and TRBJ1-2; possibly TRBD1 for D (6 bases). The CDR3 is made up of 15 amino acids. Per the germline V gene, CDR1 is MNHEY and CDR2 is SVGAGI. V dropped 2 bases and J dropped 3 bases, with 13 bases sitting between them. The CDR3 here is CASSYRQGLDYGYTF. Written as DNA, the CDR3 is TGTGCCAGCAGTTACCGGCAGGGGTTGGACTATGGCTACACCTTC.

The chain combines TRBV10-2 with TRBJ2-1; the match to TRBD1 covers 10 bases. This CDR3 contains 15 residues. V lost 3 bases and J lost 10; bases outside the gene matches: 9. Germline V gene lookup returns CDR1 WSHSY and CDR2 SAAADI. CDR3 residues: CASSDSGTGVREQFF. The CDR3 DNA reads as TGCGCCAGCAGTGACTCCGGGACAGGGGTTCGAGAGCAGTTCTTC.

The chain couples TRBV29-1 to TRBJ2-3, with D tentatively TRBD2 (7 bases). The CDR3 has 15 amino acids. Between the trimmed V and J ends, which lost 4 bases and 0 bases, there was a span of 14 bases. Germline V lookup: CDR1 SQVTM, CDR2 ANQGSEA. The DNA for the CDR3 is TGCAGCGTTGTAGGGGGGGACCGCAGCACAGATACGCAGTATTTT. This sequence encodes CSVVGGDRSTDTQYF.

This clonotype has only a few counts. The chain recombines TRBV27 with TRBJ1-4, with 9 bases fitting TRBD1. The CDR3 has 16 amino acids. CDR1 is MNHEY, CDR2 SMNVEV, per germline (reference sequence). CDR3 sequence: CYPPGTGIPLGEKLFF. CDR3 bases: TGTTACCCCCCCGGGACAGGGATTCCCTTAGGTGAAAAACTGTTTTTT.